This entry describes one T cell receptor (beta chain). This receptor's antigen is unknown. There are no base qualities to consult, and no much larger clone falls within one base. The CDR1 and CDR2 encoded by the germline V gene are MRHNA and SNTAGT. For this chain, trimming is 6 bases at the V end and 6 bases at the J end, and the number of junction bases without a gene match is 4. The CDR3 contains 13 residues, cysteine and phenylalanine counted. Only CDR3 DNA remains: 39 bases, in frame from the first base. This sample was included in a study of yellow fever vaccine responses in identical twins (dated by TCRdb to 2016 to 2018). General notes on the study: In identical twins, the study followed T cell clones that responded to the vaccine with precision. Overall results and qualifications from the work: The authors reported that the T cell response to vaccination in identical twins appeared partly convergent and partly personalized.

The library was obtained by RT-PCR. The sample was run on an Illumina HiSeq 2500. TCRdb itself trimmed the public reads at Q25 with fastp, ran MiXCR and retained productive beta chains. Each entry is one CDR3 protein sequence, shown with its most common DNA and genes. The sample table contains about 3,100 distinct CDR3 sequences; only one count was recorded for around 83% of them. The top ten clones comprise about 1.5% of the sample. This sequence was found in a young woman who received the yellow fever vaccine. Donor details come from another sample of the same person, matched by shared clones. This sample comprised T cells from blood (PBMCs), unsorted or a sorted subset (not recorded which), obtained before or after yellow fever vaccination (not recorded which). The rearranged segments are TRBV6-4 and TRBJ1-5, and TRBD1 aligns with 8 junction nucleotides. The base sequence is TGTGCCAGCAGGGACAGGGAGTTTCAGCCCCAGCATTTT. Its protein is CASRDREFQPQHF.